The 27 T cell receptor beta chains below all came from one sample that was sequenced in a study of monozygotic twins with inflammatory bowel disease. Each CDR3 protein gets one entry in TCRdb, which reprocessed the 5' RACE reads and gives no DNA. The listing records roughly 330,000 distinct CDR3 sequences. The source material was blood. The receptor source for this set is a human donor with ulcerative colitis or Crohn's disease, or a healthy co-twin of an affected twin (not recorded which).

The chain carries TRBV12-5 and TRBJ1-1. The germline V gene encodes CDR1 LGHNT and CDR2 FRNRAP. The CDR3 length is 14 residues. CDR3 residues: CASGPGLGDTEAFF.

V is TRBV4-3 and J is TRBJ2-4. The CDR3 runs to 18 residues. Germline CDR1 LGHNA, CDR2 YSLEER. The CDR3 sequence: CASSQDFRIPLAKNIQYF.

CDR3 in amino acids: CAISESIQGGYEQYF. The rearrangement links TRBV10-3 to TRBJ2-7; the D call from TCRdb, TRBD1, cannot be confirmed without DNA. Germline V gene lookup returns CDR1 ENHRY and CDR2 SYGVKD. The CDR3 contains 15 residues.

The CDR3 here is CAWARRGDSPLHF. The chain employs TRBV30 and TRBJ1-6; TCRdb lists TRBD1, though no DNA is available to test this call. Germline V gene lookup returns CDR1 GTSNPN and CDR2 SVGIG (reference sequence). CDR3 length: 13 residues. Variable domain in full (rest from reference TRBV30 and TRBJ1-6): SQTIHQWPATLVQPVGSPLSLECTVEGTSNPNLYWYRQAAGRGLQLLFYSVGIGQISSEVPQNLSASRPQDRQFILSSKKLLLSDSGFYLCAWARRGDSPLHFGNGTRLTVT.

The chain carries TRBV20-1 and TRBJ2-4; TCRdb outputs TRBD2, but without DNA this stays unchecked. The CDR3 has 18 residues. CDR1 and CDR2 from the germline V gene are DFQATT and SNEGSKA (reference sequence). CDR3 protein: CSARDPSFRAGGPDIQYF.

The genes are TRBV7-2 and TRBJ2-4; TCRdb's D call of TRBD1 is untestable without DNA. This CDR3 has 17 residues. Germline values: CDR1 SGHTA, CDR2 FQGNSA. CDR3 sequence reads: CASRLGDREGVKNIQYF.

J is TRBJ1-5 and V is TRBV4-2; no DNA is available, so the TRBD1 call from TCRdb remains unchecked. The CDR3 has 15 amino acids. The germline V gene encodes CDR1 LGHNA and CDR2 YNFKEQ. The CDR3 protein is CASSQGGVREQPQHF.

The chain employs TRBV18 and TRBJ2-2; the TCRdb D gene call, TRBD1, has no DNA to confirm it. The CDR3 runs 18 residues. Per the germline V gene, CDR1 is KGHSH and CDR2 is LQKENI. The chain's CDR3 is CASSPFQPGSTNTGELFF.

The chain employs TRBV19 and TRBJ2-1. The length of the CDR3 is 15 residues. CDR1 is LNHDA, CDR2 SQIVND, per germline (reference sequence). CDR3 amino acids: CASSISRNVHNEQFF.

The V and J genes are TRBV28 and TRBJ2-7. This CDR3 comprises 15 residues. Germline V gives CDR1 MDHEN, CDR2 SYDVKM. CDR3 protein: CASSLSATNLYEQYF.

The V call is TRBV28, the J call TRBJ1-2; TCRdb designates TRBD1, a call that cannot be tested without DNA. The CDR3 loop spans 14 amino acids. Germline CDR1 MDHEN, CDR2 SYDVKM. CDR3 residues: CASSLGRGDNGYTF.

This CDR3 is CASSFRGSYQPQHF. This chain joins TRBV12-3 or TRBV12-4 and TRBJ1-5; without DNA, the TCRdb call of TRBD1 cannot be checked. This CDR3 region has 14 residues.

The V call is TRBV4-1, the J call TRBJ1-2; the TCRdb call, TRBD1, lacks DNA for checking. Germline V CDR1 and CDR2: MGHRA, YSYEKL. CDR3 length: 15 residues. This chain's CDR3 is CASSQDGQGAGGYTF.

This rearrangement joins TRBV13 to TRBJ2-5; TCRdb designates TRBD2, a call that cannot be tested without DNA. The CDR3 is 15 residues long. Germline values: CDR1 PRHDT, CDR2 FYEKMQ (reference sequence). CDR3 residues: CASSSTGGAKETQYF.

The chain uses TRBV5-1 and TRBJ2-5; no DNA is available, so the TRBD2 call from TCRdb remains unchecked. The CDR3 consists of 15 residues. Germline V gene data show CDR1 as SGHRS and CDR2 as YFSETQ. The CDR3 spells CASSLAGRASETQYF.

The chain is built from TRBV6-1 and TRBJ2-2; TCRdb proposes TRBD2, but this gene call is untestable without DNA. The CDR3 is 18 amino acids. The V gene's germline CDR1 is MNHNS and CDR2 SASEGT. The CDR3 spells CASSALGSQGSNTGELFF.

CDR3 loop: CASSQDLRSSYEQYF. This sequence joins TRBV3-1 and TRBJ2-7. Per germline, CDR1 LGHDT and CDR2 YNNKEL (reference sequence). The length of the CDR3 is 15 residues.

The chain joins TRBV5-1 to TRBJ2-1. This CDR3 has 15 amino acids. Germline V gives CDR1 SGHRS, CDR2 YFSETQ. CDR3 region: CASSFLRTEYNEQFF.

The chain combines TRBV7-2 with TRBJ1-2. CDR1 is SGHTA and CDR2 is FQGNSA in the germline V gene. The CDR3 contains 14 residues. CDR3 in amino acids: CASRNPGLNYGYTF.

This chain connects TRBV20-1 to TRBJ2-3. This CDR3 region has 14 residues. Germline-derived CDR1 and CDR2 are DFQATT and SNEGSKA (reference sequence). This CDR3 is CSARVLAGSDTQYF.

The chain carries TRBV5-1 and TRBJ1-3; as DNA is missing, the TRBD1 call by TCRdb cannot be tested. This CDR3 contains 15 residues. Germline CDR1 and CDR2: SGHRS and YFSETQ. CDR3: CASSLGDHSGNTIYF.

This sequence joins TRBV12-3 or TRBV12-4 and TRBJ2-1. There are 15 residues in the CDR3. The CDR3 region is CASSISGGSYNEQFF.

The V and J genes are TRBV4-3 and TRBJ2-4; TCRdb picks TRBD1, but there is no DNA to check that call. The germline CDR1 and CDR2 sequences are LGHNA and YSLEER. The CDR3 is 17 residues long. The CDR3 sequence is CASSQDLRGPPGNIQYF.

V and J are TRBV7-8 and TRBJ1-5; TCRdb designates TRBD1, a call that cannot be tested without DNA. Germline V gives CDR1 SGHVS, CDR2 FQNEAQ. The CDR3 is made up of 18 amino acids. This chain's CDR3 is CASSLWGTGPDSNQPQHF.

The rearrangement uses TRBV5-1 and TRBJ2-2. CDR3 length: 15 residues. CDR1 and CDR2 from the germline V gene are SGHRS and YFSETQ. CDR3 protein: CASSFQAGETGELFF.

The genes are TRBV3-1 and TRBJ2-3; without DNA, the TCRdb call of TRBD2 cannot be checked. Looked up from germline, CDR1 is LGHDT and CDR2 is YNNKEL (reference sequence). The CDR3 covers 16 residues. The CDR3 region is CASSQELVAGSITQYF.

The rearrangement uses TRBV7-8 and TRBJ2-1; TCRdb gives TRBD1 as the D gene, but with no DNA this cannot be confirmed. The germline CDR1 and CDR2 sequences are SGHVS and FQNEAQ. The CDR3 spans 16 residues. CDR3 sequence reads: CASRSNRGGAYNEQFF.